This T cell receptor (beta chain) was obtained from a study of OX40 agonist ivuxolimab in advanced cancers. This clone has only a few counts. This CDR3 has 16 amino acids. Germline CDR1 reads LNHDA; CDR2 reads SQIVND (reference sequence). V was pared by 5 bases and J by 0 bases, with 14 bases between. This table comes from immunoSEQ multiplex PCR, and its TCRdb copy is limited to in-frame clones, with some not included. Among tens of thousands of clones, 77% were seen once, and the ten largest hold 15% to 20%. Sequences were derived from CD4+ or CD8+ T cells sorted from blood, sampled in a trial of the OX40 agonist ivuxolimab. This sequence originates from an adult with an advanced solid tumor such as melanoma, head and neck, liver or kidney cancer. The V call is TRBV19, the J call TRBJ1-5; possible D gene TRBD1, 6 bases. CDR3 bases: TGTGCCAGTAGTTCCCGGGACATGATTAGCAATCAGCCCCAGCATTTT. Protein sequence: CASSSRDMISNQPQHF.